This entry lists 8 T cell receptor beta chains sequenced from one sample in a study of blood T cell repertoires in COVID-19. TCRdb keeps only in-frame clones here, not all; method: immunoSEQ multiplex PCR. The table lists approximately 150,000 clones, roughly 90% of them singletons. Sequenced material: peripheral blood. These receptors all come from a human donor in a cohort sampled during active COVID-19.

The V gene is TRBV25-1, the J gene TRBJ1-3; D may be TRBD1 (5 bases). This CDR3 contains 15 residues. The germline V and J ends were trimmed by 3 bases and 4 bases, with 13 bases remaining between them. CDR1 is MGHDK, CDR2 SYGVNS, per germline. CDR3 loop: CASSDQGITGNTIYF. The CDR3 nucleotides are TGTGCCAGCAGTGATCAGGGAATAACCGGAAACACCATATATTTT. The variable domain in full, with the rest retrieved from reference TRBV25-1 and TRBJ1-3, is EADIYQTPRYLVIGTGKKITLECSQTMGHDKMYWYQQDPGMELHLIHYSYGVNSTEKGDLSSESTVSRIRTEHFPLTLESARPSHTSQYLCASSDQGITGNTIYFGEGSWLTVV.

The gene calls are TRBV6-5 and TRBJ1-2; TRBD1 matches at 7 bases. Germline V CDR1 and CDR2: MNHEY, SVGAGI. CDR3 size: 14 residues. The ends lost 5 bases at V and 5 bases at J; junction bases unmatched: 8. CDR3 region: CASSPRTGIYGYTF. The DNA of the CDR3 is TGTGCCAGCAGTCCCCGGACAGGAATATATGGCTACACCTTC.

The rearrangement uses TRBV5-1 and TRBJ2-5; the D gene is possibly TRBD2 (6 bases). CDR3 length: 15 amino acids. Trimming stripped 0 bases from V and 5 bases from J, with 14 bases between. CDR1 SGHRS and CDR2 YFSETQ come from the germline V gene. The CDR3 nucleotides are TGCGCCAGCAGCTTGGGGGACTCCACGCCGGAGACCCAGTACTTC. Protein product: CASSLGDSTPETQYF.

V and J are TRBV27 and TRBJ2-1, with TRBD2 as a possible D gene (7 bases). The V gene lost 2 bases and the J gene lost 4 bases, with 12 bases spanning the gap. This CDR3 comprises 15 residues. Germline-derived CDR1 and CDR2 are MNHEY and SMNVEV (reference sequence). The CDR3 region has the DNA TGTGCCAGCAGTTTAGGGGGGGCTTGGTACAATGAGCAGTTCTTC. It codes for CASSLGGAWYNEQFF.

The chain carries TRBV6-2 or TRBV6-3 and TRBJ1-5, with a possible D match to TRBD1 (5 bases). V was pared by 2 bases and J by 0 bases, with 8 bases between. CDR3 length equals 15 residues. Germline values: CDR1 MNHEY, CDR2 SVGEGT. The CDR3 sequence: CASSYGQYSNQPQHF. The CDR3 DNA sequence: TGTGCCAGCAGTTACGGACAATATAGCAATCAGCCCCAGCATTTT.

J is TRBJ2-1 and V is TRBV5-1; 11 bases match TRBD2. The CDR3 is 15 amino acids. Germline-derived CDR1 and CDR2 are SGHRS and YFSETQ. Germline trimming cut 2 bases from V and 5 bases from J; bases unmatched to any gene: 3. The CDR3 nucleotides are TGCGCCAGCAGCTTACTAGCGGGGGCAAACAATGAGCAGTTCTTC. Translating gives CASSLLAGANNEQFF.

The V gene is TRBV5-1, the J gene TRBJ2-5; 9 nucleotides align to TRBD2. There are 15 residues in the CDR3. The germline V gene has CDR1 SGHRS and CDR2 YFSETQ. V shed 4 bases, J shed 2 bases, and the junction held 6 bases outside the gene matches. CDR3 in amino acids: CASSALLAGQETQYF. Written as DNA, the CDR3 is TGCGCCAGCAGCGCACTCCTAGCGGGGCAAGAGACCCAGTACTTC.

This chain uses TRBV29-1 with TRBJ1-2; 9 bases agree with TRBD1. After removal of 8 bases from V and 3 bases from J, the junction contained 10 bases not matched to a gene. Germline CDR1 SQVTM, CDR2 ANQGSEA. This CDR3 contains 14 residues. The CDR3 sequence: CSTSGTGSDYGYTF. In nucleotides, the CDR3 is TGCAGCACCTCCGGGACAGGGAGCGACTATGGCTACACCTTC.